The rows below give T cell receptor beta chains drawn from one sample of a study of T cell repertoires in cytomegalovirus infection. One entry per CDR3 protein results from TCRdb running MiXCR on the reads. The sample contains some 220,000 distinct CDR3 sequences, 30% to 45% of which appear only once. For these receptors, no antigen is known. Sequencing was performed on CD8+ T cells from cultured PBMCs, taken from culture after CMV antigen stimulation. The receptors here all came from a human donor in good health (CMV status not recorded). Some clones in this sample may be carry-over from other donors' samples. Both conserved end residues are part of each CDR3. D genes are given only for firm matches. Clone sizes are given selectively: once, few, many, or a class where the clone is expanded.

d_call: NA
clone_size: NA
v_call: TRBV12-3/TRBV12-4
j_call: TRBJ1-4
cdr3_nt: TGTGCCAGCAGTTTTGGGGGTGAAAAACTGTTTTTT
cdr3_aa: CASSFGGEKLFF

d_call: NA
clone_size: many
v_call: TRBV7-3
j_call: TRBJ2-1
cdr3_nt: TGTGCCAGCAGCACGTCAGGGTCCTACAATGAGCAGTTCTTC
cdr3_aa: CASSTSGSYNEQFF

d_call: NA
clone_size: few
v_call: TRBV4-1
j_call: TRBJ1-4
cdr3_nt: TGCGCCAGCAGCAGGATAGAAACATATGAAAAACTGTTTTTT
cdr3_aa: CASSRIETYEKLFF

d_call: TRBD2
clone_size: NA
v_call: TRBV9
j_call: TRBJ2-1
cdr3_nt: TGTGCCAGCAGCGTAGGGGGGGGGAGGAATGAGCAGTTCTTC
cdr3_aa: CASSVGGGRNEQFF

d_call: NA
clone_size: few
v_call: TRBV6-6
j_call: TRBJ2-3
cdr3_nt: TGTGCCAGCAGTTGGAATTCGGAGGCAGATACGCAGTATTTT
cdr3_aa: CASSWNSEADTQYF

d_call: TRBD2
clone_size: few
v_call: TRBV7-6
j_call: TRBJ2-7
cdr3_nt: TGTGCCAGCAGCCCCCTTAGCGGGAGAAAGTACGAGCAGTACTTC
cdr3_aa: CASSPLSGRKYEQYF

d_call: NA
clone_size: NA
v_call: TRBV4-2
j_call: TRBJ2-7
cdr3_nt: TGTGCCAGCAGCCACGTGACTAGGGGGTCCGGCGAGCAGTACTTC
cdr3_aa: CASSHVTRGSGEQYF

d_call: NA
clone_size: NA
v_call: TRBV7-4
j_call: TRBJ2-7
cdr3_nt: TGTGCCAGCAGCTTTTCCGGGAAAGAGGTCGAGCAGTACTTC
cdr3_aa: CASSFSGKEVEQYF

d_call: NA
clone_size: once
v_call: TRBV19
j_call: TRBJ1-3
cdr3_nt: TGTGCCAGTAGTGTACAGGGCAAAGGAAACACCATATATTTT
cdr3_aa: CASSVQGKGNTIYF

d_call: NA
clone_size: NA
v_call: TRBV7-9
j_call: TRBJ2-7
cdr3_nt: TGTGCCAGAAGGGCAGACCTGGACAGATCCTACGAGCAGTACTTC
cdr3_aa: CARRADLDRSYEQYF

d_call: NA
clone_size: NA
v_call: TRBV20-1
j_call: TRBJ2-7
cdr3_nt: TGCAGTGCTCTGGCGGTGGATTCCTACGAGCAGTACTTC
cdr3_aa: CSALAVDSYEQYF

d_call: NA
clone_size: many
v_call: TRBV29-1
j_call: TRBJ1-4
cdr3_nt: TGCAGCGTTGCAACTAATGAAAAACTGTTTTTT
cdr3_aa: CSVATNEKLFF

d_call: TRBD2
clone_size: many
v_call: TRBV7-6
j_call: TRBJ2-2
cdr3_nt: TGTGCCAGCAGCTTAGCTCCGGGACTAGCGGCTCCCGGGGAGCTGTTTTTT
cdr3_aa: CASSLAPGLAAPGELFF

d_call: TRBD2
clone_size: few
v_call: TRBV11-2
j_call: TRBJ2-5
cdr3_nt: TGTGCCAGCAGCCCCGGGGTAGCGGGGCCTCAAGAGACCCAGTACTTC
cdr3_aa: CASSPGVAGPQETQYF

d_call: NA
clone_size: NA
v_call: TRBV19
j_call: TRBJ1-2
cdr3_nt: TGTGCCAGTACCCGTGGTTGGGGAGCTAACTATGGCTACACCTTC
cdr3_aa: CASTRGWGANYGYTF

d_call: NA
clone_size: NA
v_call: TRBV12-3/TRBV12-4
j_call: TRBJ2-7
cdr3_nt: TGTGCCAGCAGTTTATGGTGTAACGAGCAGTACTTC
cdr3_aa: CASSLWCNEQYF

d_call: NA
clone_size: once
v_call: TRBV6-1
j_call: TRBJ1-2
cdr3_nt: TGTGCCAGCAGTGAACGACGGCTCCCATCCTATGGCTACACCTTC
cdr3_aa: CASSERRLPSYGYTF

d_call: NA
clone_size: NA
v_call: TRBV27
j_call: TRBJ2-7
cdr3_nt: TGTGCCAGCAGTTTACGAGGGAGTAGCGAGCAGTACTTC
cdr3_aa: CASSLRGSSEQYF

d_call: TRBD2
clone_size: NA
v_call: TRBV11-2
j_call: TRBJ2-7
cdr3_nt: TGTGCCAGCAGCTCGTGGGGGACTAGCGGGGGGGCTTTCGAGCAGTACTTC
cdr3_aa: CASSSWGTSGGAFEQYF

d_call: NA
clone_size: few
v_call: TRBV7-9
j_call: TRBJ2-2
cdr3_nt: TGTGCCAGCAGCGAATCAGGGAGTCGAGCCGGGGAGCTGTTTTTT
cdr3_aa: CASSESGSRAGELFF

d_call: TRBD2
clone_size: NA
v_call: TRBV6-1
j_call: TRBJ2-5
cdr3_nt: TGTGCCAGCAGTGGCCTCCCTAGCGGGAGTTGGGAGACCCAGTACTTC
cdr3_aa: CASSGLPSGSWETQYF

d_call: TRBD1
clone_size: once
v_call: TRBV28
j_call: TRBJ2-7
cdr3_nt: TGTGCCAGCAGTGGGACAGGGTCCGTAGGCTACGAGCAGTACTTC
cdr3_aa: CASSGTGSVGYEQYF

d_call: TRBD1
clone_size: NA
v_call: TRBV4-1
j_call: TRBJ2-7
cdr3_nt: TGCGCCAGCAGCCAAGGTTGGGCAGGGGGCTACGAGCAGTACTTC
cdr3_aa: CASSQGWAGGYEQYF

d_call: NA
clone_size: NA
v_call: TRBV7-8
j_call: TRBJ2-2
cdr3_nt: TGTGCCAGCAGCTTAGTAGAGACAGCCACCGGGGAGCTGTTTTTT
cdr3_aa: CASSLVETATGELFF

d_call: NA
clone_size: few
v_call: TRBV20-1
j_call: TRBJ1-1
cdr3_nt: TGCAGTGCCTCACAGCGGGCCGGGGGACCCACTGAAGCTTTCTTT
cdr3_aa: CSASQRAGGPTEAFF

d_call: NA
clone_size: NA
v_call: TRBV11-2
j_call: TRBJ2-7
cdr3_nt: TGTGCCAGCACCCATTTAGAAGGGCTCGAGCAGTACTTC
cdr3_aa: CASTHLEGLEQYF

d_call: NA
clone_size: NA
v_call: TRBV6-5
j_call: TRBJ2-7
cdr3_nt: TGTGCCACCAGATCTACAGGGACCTACGAGCAGTACTTC
cdr3_aa: CATRSTGTYEQYF

d_call: NA
clone_size: NA
v_call: TRBV7-2
j_call: TRBJ1-2
cdr3_nt: TGTGCCAGCAGCTTATGGGCACAGGGTGACTATGGCTACACCTTC
cdr3_aa: CASSLWAQGDYGYTF

d_call: TRBD2
clone_size: NA
v_call: TRBV27
j_call: TRBJ2-1
cdr3_nt: TGTGCCAGCAGTCCGGGGGTGGGAGGGGTCAATGAGCAGTTCTTC
cdr3_aa: CASSPGVGGVNEQFF

d_call: TRBD1
clone_size: many
v_call: TRBV7-3
j_call: TRBJ1-1
cdr3_nt: TGTGCCAGCAGCTCGCCCGGGACAGGGAACACTGAAGCTTTCTTT
cdr3_aa: CASSSPGTGNTEAFF

d_call: TRBD1
clone_size: NA
v_call: TRBV19
j_call: TRBJ1-5
cdr3_nt: TGTGCCAGTGGGATGGACAGGGAAGGCAATCAGCCCCAGCATTTT
cdr3_aa: CASGMDREGNQPQHF

d_call: TRBD1
clone_size: NA
v_call: TRBV27
j_call: TRBJ1-2
cdr3_nt: TGTGCCAGCAGTCCCGGGACAGGGGAAGGCTACACCTTC
cdr3_aa: CASSPGTGEGYTF

d_call: TRBD2
clone_size: many
v_call: TRBV27
j_call: TRBJ2-7
cdr3_nt: TGTGCCAGCAGCTTAGCGGGCGGGACCTACGAGCAGTACTTC
cdr3_aa: CASSLAGGTYEQYF

d_call: TRBD1
clone_size: few
v_call: TRBV7-8
j_call: TRBJ2-7
cdr3_nt: TGTGCCAGCAGCTTAGCGCCCGGACAGGGGAATTACGAGCAGTACTTC
cdr3_aa: CASSLAPGQGNYEQYF

d_call: NA
clone_size: few
v_call: TRBV7-9
j_call: TRBJ2-7
cdr3_nt: TGTGCCAGCAGCGGCCGACAGGATATCTACGAGCAGTACTTC
cdr3_aa: CASSGRQDIYEQYF

d_call: TRBD2
clone_size: NA
v_call: TRBV27
j_call: TRBJ2-3
cdr3_nt: TGTGCCAGCAGTTTGTCACTAGCGGAGGCAGATACGCAGTATTTT
cdr3_aa: CASSLSLAEADTQYF

d_call: TRBD2
clone_size: NA
v_call: TRBV9
j_call: TRBJ2-3
cdr3_nt: TGTGCCAGCAGCGAGGGGACTAGCGGGAGCACAGATACGCAGTATTTT
cdr3_aa: CASSEGTSGSTDTQYF

d_call: NA
clone_size: once
v_call: TRBV27
j_call: TRBJ1-4
cdr3_nt: TGTGCCAGCAGTTTAGACTCTCCCCGAACTAGGGAAAAACTGTTTTTT
cdr3_aa: CASSLDSPRTREKLFF

d_call: NA
clone_size: few
v_call: TRBV7-8
j_call: TRBJ2-7
cdr3_nt: TGTGCCAGCAGCCAATATGAGGGGGAGGGCCAAAACGAGCAGTACTTC
cdr3_aa: CASSQYEGEGQNEQYF

d_call: NA
clone_size: NA
v_call: TRBV2
j_call: TRBJ2-1
cdr3_nt: TGTGCCAGCAGTGAACCGTACAGGGATGTCAACAATGAGCAGTTCTTC
cdr3_aa: CASSEPYRDVNNEQFF

d_call: TRBD2
clone_size: NA
v_call: TRBV29-1
j_call: TRBJ2-2
cdr3_nt: TGCAGCATTGAAGATGGGGGGGCGAACACCGGGGAGCTGTTTTTT
cdr3_aa: CSIEDGGANTGELFF

d_call: NA
clone_size: few
v_call: TRBV27
j_call: TRBJ1-5
cdr3_nt: TGTGCCAGCAGTCCCCCGCCAGGGACTAGCAATCAGCCCCAGCATTTT
cdr3_aa: CASSPPPGTSNQPQHF

d_call: TRBD1
clone_size: NA
v_call: TRBV7-8
j_call: TRBJ2-7
cdr3_nt: TGTGCCAGCAGCTTAGATGGGACAGGGCTCAAGGAGCAGTACTTC
cdr3_aa: CASSLDGTGLKEQYF

d_call: TRBD1
clone_size: few
v_call: TRBV7-9
j_call: TRBJ1-1
cdr3_nt: TGTGCCAGCAGCGACGGACAGGCTGAAGCTTTCTTT
cdr3_aa: CASSDGQAEAFF

d_call: NA
clone_size: many
v_call: TRBV4-2
j_call: TRBJ1-1
cdr3_nt: TGTGCCAGCAGCCAAGCTATGGACAGATTGAACACTGAAGCTTTCTTT
cdr3_aa: CASSQAMDRLNTEAFF

d_call: TRBD1
clone_size: few
v_call: TRBV7-6
j_call: TRBJ1-1
cdr3_nt: TGTGCCAGCAGCCCAGGTAGAGGGGGCGAGAACACTGAAGCTTTCTTT
cdr3_aa: CASSPGRGGENTEAFF

d_call: NA
clone_size: NA
v_call: TRBV7-6
j_call: TRBJ1-4
cdr3_nt: TGTGCCAGCAGCTTAGGCAGGGGAAATGAAAAACTGTTTTTT
cdr3_aa: CASSLGRGNEKLFF

d_call: NA
clone_size: NA
v_call: TRBV7-8
j_call: TRBJ1-1
cdr3_nt: TGTGCCAGCAGCTTAGCGTTGGGGTGGACTGAAGCTTTCTTT
cdr3_aa: CASSLALGWTEAFF